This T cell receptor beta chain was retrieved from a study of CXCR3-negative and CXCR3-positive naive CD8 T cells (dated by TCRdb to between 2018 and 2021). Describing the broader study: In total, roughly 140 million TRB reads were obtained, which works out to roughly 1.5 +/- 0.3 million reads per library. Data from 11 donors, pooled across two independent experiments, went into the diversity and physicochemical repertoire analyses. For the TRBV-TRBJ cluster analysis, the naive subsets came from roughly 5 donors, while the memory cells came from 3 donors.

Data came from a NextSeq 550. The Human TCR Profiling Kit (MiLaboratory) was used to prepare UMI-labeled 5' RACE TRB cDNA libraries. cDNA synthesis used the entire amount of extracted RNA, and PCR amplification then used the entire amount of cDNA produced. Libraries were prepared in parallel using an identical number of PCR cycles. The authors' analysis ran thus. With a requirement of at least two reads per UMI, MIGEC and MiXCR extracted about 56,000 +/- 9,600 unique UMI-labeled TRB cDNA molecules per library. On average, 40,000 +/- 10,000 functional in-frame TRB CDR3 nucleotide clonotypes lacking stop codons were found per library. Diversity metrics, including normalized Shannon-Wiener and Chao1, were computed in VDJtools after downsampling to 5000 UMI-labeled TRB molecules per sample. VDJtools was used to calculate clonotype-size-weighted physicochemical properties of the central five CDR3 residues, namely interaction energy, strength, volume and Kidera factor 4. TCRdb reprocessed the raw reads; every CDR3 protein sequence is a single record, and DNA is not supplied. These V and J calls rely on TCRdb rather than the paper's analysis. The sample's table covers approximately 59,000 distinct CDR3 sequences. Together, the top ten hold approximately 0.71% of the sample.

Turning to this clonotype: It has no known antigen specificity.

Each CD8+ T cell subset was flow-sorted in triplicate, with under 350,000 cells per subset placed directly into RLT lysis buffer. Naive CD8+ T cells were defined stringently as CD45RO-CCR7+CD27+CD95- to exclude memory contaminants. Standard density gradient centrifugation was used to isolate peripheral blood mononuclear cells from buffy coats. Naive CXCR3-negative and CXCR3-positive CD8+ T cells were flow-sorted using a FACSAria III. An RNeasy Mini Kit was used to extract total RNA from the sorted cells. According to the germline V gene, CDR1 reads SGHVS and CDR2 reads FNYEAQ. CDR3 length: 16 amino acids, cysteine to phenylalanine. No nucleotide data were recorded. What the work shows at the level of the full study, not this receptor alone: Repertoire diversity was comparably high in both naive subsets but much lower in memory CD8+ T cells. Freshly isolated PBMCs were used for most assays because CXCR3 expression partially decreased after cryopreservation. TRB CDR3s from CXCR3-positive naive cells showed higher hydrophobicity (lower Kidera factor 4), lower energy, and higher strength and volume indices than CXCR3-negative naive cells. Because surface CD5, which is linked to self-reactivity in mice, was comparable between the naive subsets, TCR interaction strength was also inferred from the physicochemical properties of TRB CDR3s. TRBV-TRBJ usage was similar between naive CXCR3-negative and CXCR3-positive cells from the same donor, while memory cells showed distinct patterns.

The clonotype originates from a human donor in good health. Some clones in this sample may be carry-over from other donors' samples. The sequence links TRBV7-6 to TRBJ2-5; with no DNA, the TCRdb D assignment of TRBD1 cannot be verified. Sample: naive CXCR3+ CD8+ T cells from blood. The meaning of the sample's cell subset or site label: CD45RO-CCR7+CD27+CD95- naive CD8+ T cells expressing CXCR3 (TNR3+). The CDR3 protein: CASSPSTGKGWETQYF.